The present TCR beta chain was sequenced within a study of blood T cell repertoires in COVID-19. CDR3 length: 13 residues. The junction had 6 bases not matched to a gene; V was cut back by 4 bases and J by 6 bases. Germline V gives CDR1 SGHNT, CDR2 YENEEA. Data came from immunoSEQ multiplex PCR; TCRdb stores just in-frame clones and leaves some out. The sample lists 100,000 to 150,000 clones, roughly 74% occurring once. This clonotype was obtained from a man older than 75 with COVID-19, enrolled during active disease. Input material: peripheral blood. The V gene is TRBV11-3, the J gene TRBJ2-7; 7 bases fit TRBD2. The chain's CDR3 is CASSSHPGGEQYF. For the CDR3, the DNA is TGTGCCAGCAGCTCCCACCCGGGAGGCGAGCAGTACTTC.